This T cell receptor (beta chain) comes out of a study of CD8+ T cells in alopecia areata. Study-wide context: Treatment of the treated patients consisted of oral tofacitinib, 5 to 10 mg twice daily. Study-level results: Whereas mice showed it more clearly, TCR sharing across patients was murkier, possibly because of HLA. Compared with normal scalp, lesional scalp had higher clonality and more expanded CD8+ clones.

Germline assignment: CDR1 MNHNY and CDR2 SVGAGI (reference sequence). Trimming cost V 2 bases and J 9 bases, with 13 bases left between them. The CDR3 sequence is 13 residues long. Concerning this clone: What it recognizes is unknown.

Isolation of CD4+ and CD8+ T cells from PBMCs was achieved by sorting. RNA was isolated and reverse transcribed to cDNA, the sequencing template. Measured with immunoSEQ multiplex PCR; TCRdb has only the in-frame clones, and not every one. The data contain roughly 150,000 clones, roughly 50% of them singletons. The sequence was obtained from a human donor with alopecia areata. The sample consisted of CD4+ T cells sorted from blood. The chain combines TRBV6-6 with TRBJ2-5; either TRBD1 or TRBD2 may supply D (7 bases each). The CDR3 protein is CASSYVAGGAQYF. CDR3 DNA: TGTGCCAGCAGTTACGTGGCAGGGGGGGCCCAGTACTTC.